These T cell receptor beta chains were read from a single sample in a study of T cells in Graves' hyperthyroidism and ophthalmopathy. Using its own MiXCR run on the multiplex PCR reads, TCRdb lists one record per CDR3 protein. The top ten hold more than 25% of the sample, which has a few hundred thousand distinct CDR3 sequences, more than 20% seen once. Sequences were obtained from blood. The origin of the receptors is a man in his late teens or twenties with Graves' hyperthyroidism. CDR3s include the opening cysteine and the closing phenylalanine or tryptophan. The D gene is left open where the match is weak. Some rows mark clone size as missing; the rest say once, few, many or name a class of expanded clone.

TRBJ1-5 . many TRBV12-3/TRBV12-4 CASSLRAQRDQPQHF TGTGCCAGCAGTCTACGGGCCCAGAGGGATCAGCCCCAGCATTTT
TRBJ2-7 TRBD1 many TRBV28 CASGFRGHTYEQYF TGTGCCAGCGGTTTCAGGGGGCACACCTACGAGCAGTACTTC
TRBJ2-7 . . TRBV5-1 CASSTGLISDEQYF TGCGCCAGCAGCACAGGACTAATTTCGGACGAGCAGTACTTC
TRBJ2-5 TRBD1 . TRBV12-3/TRBV12-4 CASGWTGDLRETQYF TGTGCCAGCGGGTGGACAGGGGATTTGAGAGAGACCCAGTACTTC
TRBJ2-5 . many TRBV5-1 CASSPTSTETQYF TGCGCCAGCAGCCCGACTAGTACAGAGACCCAGTACTTC
TRBJ2-2 . few TRBV6-1 CASSDFLTGELFF TGTGCCAGCAGTGACTTCCTCACCGGGGAGCTGTTTTTT
TRBJ1-5 . many TRBV27 CASSPAGNQPQHF TGTGCCAGCAGCCCGGCGGGCAATCAGCCCCAGCATTTT
TRBJ1-6 . . TRBV6-1 CASSPLSGTFEGSLHF TGTGCCAGCAGTCCCTTGTCCGGGACGTTCGAAGGATCCCTCCACTTT
TRBJ1-2 . . TRBV4-2 CASSQDEGTGGYTF TGTGCCAGCAGCCAAGATGAAGGTACAGGGGGCTACACCTTC
TRBJ1-1 TRBD1 many TRBV6-1 CASSPPGQVADFF TGTGCCAGCAGCCCCCCGGGACAGGTCGCCGATTTCTTT
TRBJ1-1 . few TRBV6-1 CASSRNAWGNAEAFF TGTGCCAGCAGTCGAAACGCATGGGGGAACGCTGAAGCTTTCTTT
TRBJ1-1 . many TRBV29-1 CSVDRNTEAFF TGCAGCGTTGACAGGAACACTGAAGCTTTCTTT
TRBJ1-6 TRBD1 many TRBV20-1 CSARDREATYYNSPLHF TGCAGTGCTAGGGACAGGGAAGCGACTTACTATAATTCACCCCTCCACTTT
TRBJ2-6 TRBD1 many TRBV7-6 CASRTTTGAGANVLTF TGTGCCAGCAGGACCACAACAGGGGCTGGGGCCAACGTCCTGACTTTC
TRBJ2-5 . . TRBV19 CASSIVPGETQYF TGTGCCAGTAGTATAGTCCCAGGGGAGACCCAGTACTTC
TRBJ2-5 . many TRBV20-1 CSAGVVGETQYF TGCAGTGCTGGCGTCGTCGGAGAGACCCAGTACTTC
TRBJ1-1 . many TRBV6-5 CASSYSSMNTEAFF TGTGCCAGCAGTTACTCATCCATGAACACTGAAGCTTTCTTT
TRBJ1-1 TRBD1 once TRBV6-1 CASNRGPGVGEAFF TGTGCCAGTAACAGGGGGCCGGGGGTTGGTGAAGCTTTCTTT
TRBJ1-6 . many TRBV6-1 CASTKDSGSPLHF TGTGCCAGCACCAAGGACAGTGGCTCACCCCTCCACTTT
TRBJ1-1 TRBD1 many TRBV20-1 CSARIWDRDTEAFF TGCAGTGCTAGAATCTGGGACAGGGATACTGAAGCTTTCTTT
TRBJ1-1 . many TRBV19 CASSPGDTEAFF TGTGCCAGCAGTCCGGGGGACACTGAAGCTTTCTTT
TRBJ1-1 . many TRBV13 CATGDGNTEAFF TGTGCCACCGGAGACGGAAACACTGAAGCTTTCTTT